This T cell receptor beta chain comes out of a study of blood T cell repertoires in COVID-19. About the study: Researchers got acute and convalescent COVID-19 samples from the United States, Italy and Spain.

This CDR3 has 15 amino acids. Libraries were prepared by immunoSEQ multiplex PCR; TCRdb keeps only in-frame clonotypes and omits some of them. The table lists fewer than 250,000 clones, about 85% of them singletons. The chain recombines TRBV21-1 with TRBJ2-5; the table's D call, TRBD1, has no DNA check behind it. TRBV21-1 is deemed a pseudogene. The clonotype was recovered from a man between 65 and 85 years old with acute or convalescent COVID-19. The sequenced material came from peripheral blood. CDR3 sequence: CASRSKETQQETQYF. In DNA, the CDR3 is TGTGCCAGCCGAAGCAAAGAGACACAACAAGAGACCCAGTACTTC.